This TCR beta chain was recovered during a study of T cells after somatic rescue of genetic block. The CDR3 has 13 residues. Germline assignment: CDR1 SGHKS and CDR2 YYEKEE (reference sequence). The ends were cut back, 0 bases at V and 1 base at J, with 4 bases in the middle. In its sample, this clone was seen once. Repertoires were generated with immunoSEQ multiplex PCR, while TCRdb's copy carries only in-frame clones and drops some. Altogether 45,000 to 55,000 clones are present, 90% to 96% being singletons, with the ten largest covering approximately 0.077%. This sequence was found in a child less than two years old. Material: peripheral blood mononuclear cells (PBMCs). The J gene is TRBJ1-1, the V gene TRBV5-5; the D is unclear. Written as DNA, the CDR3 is TGTGCCAGCAGCTTGGTTCGGAACACTGAAGCTTTCTTT. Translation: CASSLVRNTEAFF.